This T cell receptor (beta chain) originates from a study of blood T cell repertoires in COVID-19. Looking at the study overall: The United States, Italy and Spain supplied acute and convalescent COVID-19 samples. The analysed material was cDNA or gDNA that came from T cells, B-cell-depleted T cells, or PBMCs.

Authors' analysis steps: Reference gene primer amplification gave estimated nucleated cell counts. The table came from immunoSEQ multiplex PCR; TCRdb's copy has only in-frame clones and leaves some out. For V, J and clone size, that table is used; D and trimming come from the DNA. The table has some 140,000 clones, 91% seen once. The CDR3 loop spans 16 amino acids. The junction had 6 bases not matched to a gene; V was cut back by 6 bases and J by 2 bases. Germline V CDR1 and CDR2: SNHLY, FYNNEI. This chain joins TRBV2 and TRBJ2-3; 12 bases line up with TRBD2. The clonotype was recovered from a man aged 45-60 years with acute or convalescent COVID-19. Sequencing used peripheral blood. DNA of the CDR3: TGTGCCAGCAGCGTGACTAGCGGGAGCCCCACAGATACGCAGTATTTT. Translation gives CASSVTSGSPTDTQYF.